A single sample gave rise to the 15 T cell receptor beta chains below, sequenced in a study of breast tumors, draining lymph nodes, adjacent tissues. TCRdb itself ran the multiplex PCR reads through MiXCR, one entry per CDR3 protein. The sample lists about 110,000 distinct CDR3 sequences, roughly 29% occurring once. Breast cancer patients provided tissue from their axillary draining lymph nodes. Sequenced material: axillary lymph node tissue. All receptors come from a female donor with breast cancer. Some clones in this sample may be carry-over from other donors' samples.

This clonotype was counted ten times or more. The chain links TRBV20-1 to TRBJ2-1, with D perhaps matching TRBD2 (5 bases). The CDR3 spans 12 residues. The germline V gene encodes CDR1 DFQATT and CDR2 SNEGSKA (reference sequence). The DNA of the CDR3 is TGCAGGGACTTGGTGAGCTACAATGAGCAGTTCTTC. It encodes CRDLVSYNEQFF.

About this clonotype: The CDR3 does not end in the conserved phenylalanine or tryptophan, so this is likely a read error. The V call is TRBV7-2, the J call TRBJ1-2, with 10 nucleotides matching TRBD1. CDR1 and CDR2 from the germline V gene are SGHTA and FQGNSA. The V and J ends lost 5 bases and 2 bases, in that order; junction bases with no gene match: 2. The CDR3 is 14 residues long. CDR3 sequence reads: CASSDRGPNYGYTH. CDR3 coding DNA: TGTGCCAGCAGCGACAGGGGGCCCAACTATGGCTACACCCAC.

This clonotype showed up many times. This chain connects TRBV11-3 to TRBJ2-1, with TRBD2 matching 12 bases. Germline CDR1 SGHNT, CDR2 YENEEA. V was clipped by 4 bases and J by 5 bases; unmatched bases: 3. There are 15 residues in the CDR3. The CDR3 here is CASSYGLAGNNEQFF. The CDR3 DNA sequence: TGTGCCAGCAGCTACGGACTAGCGGGGAACAATGAGCAGTTCTTC.

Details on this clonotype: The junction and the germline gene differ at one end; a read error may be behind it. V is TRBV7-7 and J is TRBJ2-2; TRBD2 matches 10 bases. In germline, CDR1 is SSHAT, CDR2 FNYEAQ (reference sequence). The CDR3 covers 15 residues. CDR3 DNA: TGTGCTAGCAGCCTCACTAGCGGGGTAAACGGGGAGCTGTTTTTT. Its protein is CASSLTSGVNGELFF.

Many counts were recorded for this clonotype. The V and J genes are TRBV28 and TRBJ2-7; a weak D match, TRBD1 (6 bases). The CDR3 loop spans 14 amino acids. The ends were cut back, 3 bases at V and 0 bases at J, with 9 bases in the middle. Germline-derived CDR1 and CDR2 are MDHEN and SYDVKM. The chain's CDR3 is CASSFLGHSYEQYF. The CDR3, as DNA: TGTGCCAGCAGTTTTTTGGGACACTCCTACGAGCAGTACTTC.

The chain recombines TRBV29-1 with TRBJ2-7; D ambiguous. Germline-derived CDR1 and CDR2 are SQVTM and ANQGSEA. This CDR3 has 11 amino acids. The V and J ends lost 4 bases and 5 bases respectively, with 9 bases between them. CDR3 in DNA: TGCAGCGTTGCGATGGCCGACGAGCAGTACTTC. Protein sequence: CSVAMADEQYF.

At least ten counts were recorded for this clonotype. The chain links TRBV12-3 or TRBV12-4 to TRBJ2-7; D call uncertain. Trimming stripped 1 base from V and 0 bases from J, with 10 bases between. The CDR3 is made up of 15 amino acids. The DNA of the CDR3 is TGTGCCAGCAGTTTAGAGGACCGTGCCTCCTACGAGCAGTACTTC. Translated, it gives CASSLEDRASYEQYF.

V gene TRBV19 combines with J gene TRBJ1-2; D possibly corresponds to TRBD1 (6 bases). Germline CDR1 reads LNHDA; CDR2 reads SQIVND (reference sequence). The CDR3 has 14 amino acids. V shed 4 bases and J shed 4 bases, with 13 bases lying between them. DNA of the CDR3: TGTGCCAGTAGTAGACAGGAGTCCTCCTATGGCTACACCTTC. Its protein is CASSRQESSYGYTF. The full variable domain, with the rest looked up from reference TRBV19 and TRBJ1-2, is DGGITQSPKYLFRKEGQNVTLSCEQNLNHDAMYWYRQDPGQGLRLIYYSQIVNDFQKGDIAEGYSVSREKKESFPLTVTSAQKNPTAFYLCASSRQESSYGYTFGSGTRLTVV.

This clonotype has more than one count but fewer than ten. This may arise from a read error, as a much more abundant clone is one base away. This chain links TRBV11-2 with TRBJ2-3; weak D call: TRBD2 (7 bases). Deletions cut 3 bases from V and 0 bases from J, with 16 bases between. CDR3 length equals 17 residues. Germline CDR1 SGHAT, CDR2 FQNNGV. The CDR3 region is CASSFPGGPDSTDTQYF. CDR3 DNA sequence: TGTGCCAGCAGCTTCCCCGGGGGGCCCGATAGCACAGATACGCAGTATTTT. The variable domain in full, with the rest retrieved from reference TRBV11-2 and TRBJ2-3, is EAGVAQSPRYKIIEKRQSVAFWCNPISGHATLYWYQQILGQGPKLLIQFQNNGVVDDSQLPKDRFSAERLKGVDSTLKIQPAKLEDSAVYLCASSFPGGPDSTDTQYFGPGTRLTVL.

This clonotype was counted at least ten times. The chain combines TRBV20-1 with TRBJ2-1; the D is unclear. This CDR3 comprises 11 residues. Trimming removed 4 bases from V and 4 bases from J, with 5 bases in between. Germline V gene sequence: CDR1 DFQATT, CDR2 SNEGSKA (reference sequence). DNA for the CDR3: TGCAGTGCTACCAGGTACAATGAGCAGTTCTTC. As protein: CSATRYNEQFF.

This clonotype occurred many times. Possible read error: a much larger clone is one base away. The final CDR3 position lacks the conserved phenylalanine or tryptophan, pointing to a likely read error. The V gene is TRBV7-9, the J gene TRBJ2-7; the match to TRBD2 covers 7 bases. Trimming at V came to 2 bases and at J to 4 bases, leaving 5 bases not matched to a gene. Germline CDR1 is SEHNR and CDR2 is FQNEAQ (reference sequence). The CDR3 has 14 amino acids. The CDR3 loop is CASSLSLAMYEQYL. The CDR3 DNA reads TGTGCCAGCAGCTTATCACTAGCGATGTACGAGCAGTACCTC.

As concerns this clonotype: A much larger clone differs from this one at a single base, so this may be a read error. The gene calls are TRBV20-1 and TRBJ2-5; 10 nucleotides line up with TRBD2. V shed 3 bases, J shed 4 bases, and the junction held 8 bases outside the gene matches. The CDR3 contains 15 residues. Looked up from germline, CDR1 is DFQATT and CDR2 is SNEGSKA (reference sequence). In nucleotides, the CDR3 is TGCAGTGCTAGTCCCCTAGCGGGAGTCGCAGAGACCCAGTACTTC. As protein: CSASPLAGVAETQYF.

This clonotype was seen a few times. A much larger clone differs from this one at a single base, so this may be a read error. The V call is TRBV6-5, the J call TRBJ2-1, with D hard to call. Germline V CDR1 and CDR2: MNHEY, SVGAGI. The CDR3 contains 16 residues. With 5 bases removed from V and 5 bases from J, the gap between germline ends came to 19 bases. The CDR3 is CASSHTTGPPNNEQFF. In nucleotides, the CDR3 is TGTGCCAGCAGTCACACGACCGGGCCCCCAAACAATGAGCAGTTCTTC.

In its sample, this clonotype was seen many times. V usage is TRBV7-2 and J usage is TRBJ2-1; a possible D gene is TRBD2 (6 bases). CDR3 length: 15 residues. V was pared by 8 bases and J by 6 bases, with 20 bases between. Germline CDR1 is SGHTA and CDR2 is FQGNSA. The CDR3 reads CASPEGGKGINEQFF. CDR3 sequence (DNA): TGTGCCAGCCCTGAAGGCGGGAAGGGCATCAATGAGCAGTTCTTC. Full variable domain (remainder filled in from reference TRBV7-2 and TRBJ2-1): GAGVSQSPSNKVTEKGKDVELRCDPISGHTALYWYRQSLGQGLEFLIYFQGNSAPDKSGLPSDRFSAERTGGSVSTLTIQRTQQEDSAVYLCASPEGGKGINEQFFGPGTRLTVL.

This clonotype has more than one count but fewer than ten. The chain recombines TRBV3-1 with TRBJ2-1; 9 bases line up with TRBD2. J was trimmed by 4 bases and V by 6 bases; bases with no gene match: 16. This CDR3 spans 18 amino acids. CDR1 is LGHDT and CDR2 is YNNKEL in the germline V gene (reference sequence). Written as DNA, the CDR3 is TGTGCCAGCAGTCCCGGCCCCCTTAGCGGGAGTACTTACAATGAGCAGTTCTTC. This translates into CASSPGPLSGSTYNEQFF.